These 9 T cell receptor beta chains originate from one sample sequenced in a study of T cells after yellow fever vaccination. Via MiXCR, TCRdb re-called the 5' RACE reads, giving one row per CDR3 protein. The sample contains some 600,000 distinct CDR3 sequences, about a sixth of which appear only once. The sequencing used PBMCs, collected 5 days after the first yellow fever vaccination. The receptor source for this set is a man between 18 and 35 years old who received the YFV17D yellow fever vaccine.

This clonotype showed up just a few times. The V call is TRBV4-2, the J call TRBJ2-2, with D uncertain. Germline assignment: CDR1 LGHNA and CDR2 YNFKEQ. V shed 4 bases and J shed 4 bases, with 13 bases lying between them. The CDR3 is 15 residues long. This CDR3 is CASSLRVSGTGELFF. The CDR3 DNA reads as TGTGCCAGCAGCCTTAGGGTGTCAGGCACCGGGGAGCTGTTTTTT.

In nucleotides, the CDR3 is TGTGCCAGCAGTGAACAGGGCCGGTTCTATGGCTACACCTTC. The encoded protein is CASSEQGRFYGYTF. The V call is TRBV25-1, the J call TRBJ1-2; D possibly corresponds to TRBD1 (5 bases). Germline V CDR1 and CDR2: MGHDK, SYGVNS. The V end was cut by 2 bases, the J end by 4 bases, with 11 bases between. The CDR3 is made up of 14 amino acids.

The rearrangement links TRBV4-1 to TRBJ1-2; possibly TRBD1 for D (6 bases). Per the germline V gene, CDR1 is MGHRA and CDR2 is YSYEKL. Trimming took 3 bases from V and 2 from J, leaving 13 bases between them. The CDR3 spans 15 residues. CDR3: CASSQTGSLNYGYTF. CDR3 nucleotides: TGCGCCAGCAGCCAGACAGGTTCCCTCAACTATGGCTACACCTTC.

This clonotype was recorded at least ten times. The genes are TRBV12-3 or TRBV12-4 and TRBJ2-1, with TRBD1 matching over 9 bases. CDR3 length equals 15 residues. V trimming: 3 bases; J trimming: 8 bases; junction bases outside the gene matches: 8. The DNA for the CDR3 is TGTGCCAGCAGTTTTCCACAGGGGGCGGGCGATGAGCAGTTCTTC. It yields the protein CASSFPQGAGDEQFF.

A few counts support this clonotype. This chain uses TRBV28 with TRBJ2-5; perhaps D is TRBD1 or TRBD2 (5 bases each). The CDR3 runs to 15 residues. Germline assignment: CDR1 MDHEN and CDR2 SYDVKM. Trimming removed 5 bases from V and 7 bases from J, with 20 bases in between. The DNA of the CDR3 is TGTGCCAGCAGTCCCGACCCCGAGCAGAGGGGGACCCAGTACTTC. Encoded protein: CASSPDPEQRGTQYF.

This clonotype was seen repeatedly, ten times or more. The chain recombines TRBV27 with TRBJ2-1, with 7 bases lining up with TRBD2. Germline assignment: CDR1 MNHEY and CDR2 SMNVEV (reference sequence). The CDR3 sequence is 12 residues long. With V trimmed by 5 bases and J by 11 bases, 6 bases remained unmatched. The CDR3 sequence is CASSTNGGKQFF. CDR3 sequence (DNA): TGTGCCAGCAGTACTAACGGGGGGAAGCAGTTCTTC.

A few counts support this clonotype. V usage is TRBV12-3 or TRBV12-4 and J usage is TRBJ1-1; D not resolved. Deletions cut 7 bases from V and 0 bases from J, with 9 bases between. The CDR3 is 13 residues long. CDR3 sequence: CASILTVNTEAFF. In nucleotides, the CDR3 is TGTGCCAGCATTCTTACAGTGAACACTGAAGCTTTCTTT.

This chain uses TRBV11-2 with TRBJ1-6; a possible D gene is TRBD1 (6 bases). Germline V CDR1 and CDR2: SGHAT, FQNNGV. The CDR3 spans 14 residues. Trimming removed 3 bases from V and 9 bases from J, with 12 bases in between. CDR3 in amino acids: CASSFLGGSSPLHF. The CDR3 DNA reads TGTGCCAGCAGCTTCCTAGGGGGGTCTTCACCCCTCCACTTT.

This rearrangement joins TRBV5-1 to TRBJ2-5; weak D call: TRBD1 (5 bases). The CDR3 spans 13 residues. The germline CDR1 and CDR2 sequences are SGHRS and YFSETQ. The ends were cut back, 2 bases at V and 5 bases at J, with 10 bases in the middle. CDR3 DNA sequence: TGCGCCAGCAGCTTCGACTCAGGGGAGACCCAGTACTTC. It specifies CASSFDSGETQYF.